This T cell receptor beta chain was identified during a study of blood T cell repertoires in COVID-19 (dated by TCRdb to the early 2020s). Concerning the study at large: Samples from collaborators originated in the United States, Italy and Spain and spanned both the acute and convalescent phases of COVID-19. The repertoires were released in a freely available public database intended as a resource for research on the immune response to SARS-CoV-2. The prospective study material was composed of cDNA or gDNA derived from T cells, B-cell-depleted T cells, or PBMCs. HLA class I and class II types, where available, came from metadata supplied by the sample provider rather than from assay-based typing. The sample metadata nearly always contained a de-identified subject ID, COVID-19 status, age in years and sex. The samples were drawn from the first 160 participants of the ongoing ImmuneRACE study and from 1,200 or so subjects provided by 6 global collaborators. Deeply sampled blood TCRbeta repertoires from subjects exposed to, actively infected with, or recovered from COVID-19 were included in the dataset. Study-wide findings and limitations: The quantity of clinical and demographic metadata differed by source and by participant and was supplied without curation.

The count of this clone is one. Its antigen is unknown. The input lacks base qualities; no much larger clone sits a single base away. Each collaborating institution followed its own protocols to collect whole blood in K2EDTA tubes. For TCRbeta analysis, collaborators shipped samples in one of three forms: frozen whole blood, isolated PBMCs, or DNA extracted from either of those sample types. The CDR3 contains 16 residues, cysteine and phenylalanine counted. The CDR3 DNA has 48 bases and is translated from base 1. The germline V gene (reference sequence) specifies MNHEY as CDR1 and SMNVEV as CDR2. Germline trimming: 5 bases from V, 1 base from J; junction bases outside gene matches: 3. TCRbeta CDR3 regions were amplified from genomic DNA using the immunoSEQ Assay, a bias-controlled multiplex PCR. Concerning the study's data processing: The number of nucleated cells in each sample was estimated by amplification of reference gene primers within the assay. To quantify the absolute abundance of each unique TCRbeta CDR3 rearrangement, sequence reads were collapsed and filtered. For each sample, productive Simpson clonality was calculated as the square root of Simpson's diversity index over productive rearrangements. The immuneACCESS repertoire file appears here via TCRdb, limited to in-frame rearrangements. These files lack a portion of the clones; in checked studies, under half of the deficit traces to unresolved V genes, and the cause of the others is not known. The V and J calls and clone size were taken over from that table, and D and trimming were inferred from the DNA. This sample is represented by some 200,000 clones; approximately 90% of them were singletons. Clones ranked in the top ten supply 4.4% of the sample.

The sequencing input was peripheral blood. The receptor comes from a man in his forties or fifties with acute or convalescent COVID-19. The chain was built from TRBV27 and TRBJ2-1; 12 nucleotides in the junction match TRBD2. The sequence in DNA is TGTGCCAGCAGTCCAGGACTAGCGGGGTCCTACAATGAGCAGTTCTTC. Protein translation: CASSPGLAGSYNEQFF.